The 18 T cell receptor beta chains below were found in one sample sequenced in a study of T cells in tuberculosis. Sequenced by immunoSEQ multiplex PCR; TCRdb stores in-frame clones only, minus some. The data show 55,000 to 60,000 clones, roughly 88% seen once. Cells were sorted from thawed PBMC rested overnight and stained with GMM-loaded CD1B tetramer, viability dye and anti-CD3. CD1B tetramers were loaded with Rhodococcus equi-derived C32 glucose monomycolate. Sequencing input: CD1b-GMM tetramer-negative cells sorted from PBMCs. The receptor set was obtained from an adult woman with latent tuberculosis.

The chain uses TRBV10-3 and TRBJ1-2, with TRBD1 matching 12 bases. The CDR3 length is 16 residues. Germline V lookup: CDR1 ENHRY, CDR2 SYGVKD. The V gene end was trimmed by 4 bases and the J gene end by 3 bases; junction bases not matched to a gene: 6. The CDR3 loop reads CAISAGTGGVYYGYTF. Here the CDR3 DNA reads TGTGCCATCAGTGCCGGGACAGGGGGCGTTTACTATGGCTACACCTTC.

The gene calls are TRBV27 and TRBJ1-4, with D uncertain. The ends were cut back, 3 bases at V and 5 bases at J, with 10 bases in the middle. The CDR3 consists of 14 residues. CDR1 is MNHEY, CDR2 SMNVEV, per germline (reference sequence). CDR3 amino acids: CASSFGGSNEKLFF. DNA of the CDR3: TGTGCCAGCAGTTTCGGAGGGAGCAATGAAAAACTGTTTTTT.

The V call is TRBV14, the J call TRBJ1-1; 7 bases are shared with TRBD1. The CDR3 contains 14 residues. Germline CDR1 is SGHDN and CDR2 is FVKESK. The V gene end was trimmed by 3 bases and the J gene end by 1 base; junction bases not matched to a gene: 2. CDR3 nucleotides: TGTGCCAGCAGCCAGTGGACAGGGAACACTGAAGCTTTCTTT. Translated, it gives CASSQWTGNTEAFF. The full variable domain, its missing parts supplied by reference TRBV14 and TRBJ1-1, is EAGVTQFPSHSVIEKGQTVTLRCDPISGHDNLYWYRRVMGKEIKFLLHFVKESKQDESGMPNNRFLAERTGGTYSTLKVQPAELEDSGVYFCASSQWTGNTEAFFGQGTRLTVV.

A few counts support this clone. The chain links TRBV7-9 to TRBJ1-4; tentatively, D is TRBD1 (6 bases). Germline CDR1 and CDR2: SEHNR and FQNEAQ (reference sequence). The CDR3 has 14 amino acids. Deletions cut 2 bases from V and 2 bases from J, with 6 bases between. Here the CDR3 DNA reads TGTGCCAGCAGCTTAACAGGGACTAATGAAAAACTGTTTTTT. Its translation: CASSLTGTNEKLFF.

V is TRBV4-1 and J is TRBJ1-1; 8 nucleotides line up with TRBD1. This CDR3 has 16 residues. Per the germline V gene, CDR1 is MGHRA and CDR2 is YSYEKL. V shed 2 bases, J shed 0 bases, and the junction held 5 bases outside the gene matches. CDR3 region: CASSQYRGNMNTEAFF. The CDR3 region has the DNA TGCGCCAGCAGCCAATACAGGGGGAATATGAACACTGAAGCTTTCTTT.

The chain couples TRBV4-3 to TRBJ2-1, with 7 positions matching TRBD2. Germline CDR1 reads LGHNA; CDR2 reads YSLEER. V was clipped by 4 bases and J by 9 bases; unmatched bases: 6. The CDR3 length is 13 residues. As DNA, the CDR3 is TGCGCCAGCAGCCTGCAGCGGGGAAGTGAGCAGTTCTTC. Residues: CASSLQRGSEQFF.

The chain uses TRBV6-6 and TRBJ1-2; possibly TRBD1 for D (6 bases). The CDR3 covers 13 residues. The germline V gene encodes CDR1 MNHNY and CDR2 SVGAGI (reference sequence). The CDR3 nucleotides read TGTGCTACCGGGGGGCGAGATAACTATGGCTACACCTTC. It codes for CATGGRDNYGYTF.

This sequence joins TRBV4-3 and TRBJ1-4; D is unclear. This CDR3 is 15 amino acids long. Germline CDR1 LGHNA, CDR2 YSLEER. The germline V and J ends were trimmed by 1 base and 6 bases, with 12 bases remaining between them. CDR3 DNA sequence: TGCGCCAGCAGCCAAGGGCCGGGGAGGGATGAAAAACTGTTTTTT. This gives the protein CASSQGPGRDEKLFF.

The chain is built from TRBV6-1 and TRBJ1-4; 7 bases are a match to TRBD1. Germline values: CDR1 MNHNS, CDR2 SASEGT. The CDR3 has 15 amino acids. With 5 bases clipped from V and 0 bases from J, the junction kept 3 bases outside the gene matches. CDR3 coding DNA: TGTGCCAGCAGTAAGGGGGCCGCAACTAATGAAAAACTGTTTTTT. Translated: CASSKGAATNEKLFF.

J is TRBJ1-6 and V is TRBV5-8; tentative D call: TRBD1 (5 bases). The CDR3 covers 15 residues. Trimming cost V 3 bases and J 6 bases, with 13 bases left between them. Germline CDR1 reads SGHTS; CDR2 reads YDEGEE. The CDR3: CASSWLTASNSPLHF. In nucleotides, the CDR3 is TGTGCCAGCAGCTGGTTGACAGCGAGTAATTCACCCCTCCACTTT.

The chain has TRBV10-3 and TRBJ2-7; 10 bases map to TRBD2. CDR3 length equals 14 residues. Germline trimming cut 6 bases from V and 2 bases from J; bases unmatched to any gene: 4. Germline-derived CDR1 and CDR2 are ENHRY and SYGVKD. CDR3 sequence: CAIRPAGGTYEQYF. For the CDR3, the DNA is TGTGCCATCAGACCAGCGGGAGGGACCTACGAGCAGTACTTC.

V usage is TRBV4-3 and J usage is TRBJ1-6; D is perhaps TRBD1 (6 bases). The CDR3 totals 15 residues. The V gene lost 0 bases and the J gene lost 11 bases, with 14 bases spanning the gap. CDR1 is LGHNA, CDR2 YSLEER, per germline. The CDR3 loop is CASSQDWGGGTPLHF. CDR3 bases: TGCGCCAGCAGCCAAGATTGGGGAGGGGGGACACCCCTCCACTTT.

The chain employs TRBV28 and TRBJ2-3, with TRBD2 identical over 7 bases. V was clipped by 1 base and J by 5 bases; unmatched bases: 9. The germline V gene has CDR1 MDHEN and CDR2 SYDVKM. CDR3 length: 16 amino acids. The CDR3 DNA follows: TGTGCCAGCAGTTTATTGGGGGAGGGCAAAGAAGATACGCAGTATTTT. Its translation is CASSLLGEGKEDTQYF.

CDR3 loop: CASSLSGIAAQYF. CDR3 sequence (DNA): TGTGCCAGCAGCCTTAGCGGTATTGCGGCCCAGTACTTC. This chain links TRBV13 with TRBJ2-5, with a tentative D call TRBD2 (6 bases). Trimming stripped 5 bases from V and 9 bases from J, with 16 bases between. The CDR3 has 13 residues. CDR1 and CDR2 from the germline V gene are PRHDT and FYEKMQ (reference sequence).

The CDR3 DNA reads TGTGCCAGTAGAAATGAGCCTACAGGGAGCTACGAGCAGTACTTC. Its protein is CASRNEPTGSYEQYF. The chain carries TRBV19 and TRBJ2-7, with TRBD1 as a possible D gene (6 bases). CDR3 size: 15 residues. CDR1 LNHDA and CDR2 SQIVND come from the germline V gene (reference sequence). The germline V and J ends were trimmed by 6 bases and 3 bases, with 18 bases remaining between them.

The rearrangement links TRBV7-2 to TRBJ1-1; 7 bases align to TRBD1. The V segment lost 5 bases and the J segment 3 bases; nucleotides outside the gene matches: 12. The germline CDR1 and CDR2 sequences are SGHTA and FQGNSA. CDR3 length: 16 residues. This CDR3 reads CASSPPLLQGDTEAFF. The CDR3 DNA reads TGTGCCAGCAGCCCCCCCCTCCTGCAGGGGGACACTGAAGCTTTCTTT.

J is TRBJ2-5 and V is TRBV2; D gene ambiguous. Trimming cost V 5 bases and J 4 bases, with 5 bases left between them. Germline assignment: CDR1 SNHLY and CDR2 FYNNEI. The CDR3 is 11 amino acids. CDR3 nucleotide sequence: TGTGCCAGCAGTTACTTAGAGACCCAGTACTTC. It yields the protein CASSYLETQYF.

The chain recombines TRBV4-3 with TRBJ2-3; the match to TRBD2 covers 10 bases. The CDR3 extends over 16 amino acids. V lost 2 bases to trimming and J lost 3 bases; unmatched junction nucleotides: 5. CDR1 is LGHNA and CDR2 is YSLEER in the germline V gene. Here the CDR3 DNA reads TGCGCCAGCAGCCAAAACGCAGCGGGAGGGACAGATACGCAGTATTTT. Protein product: CASSQNAAGGTDTQYF.